These 8 T cell receptor beta chains originate from one sample sequenced in a study of blood T cell repertoires in COVID-19 (TCRdb year 2020). The library was prepared using the immunoSEQ multiplex PCR assay. As stored in TCRdb, this immuneACCESS dataset retains in-frame rearrangements with V and J assigned. A fraction of the clones does not appear; measured against another copy, unresolved V genes explain less than half of the discrepancy, and the remainder lacks a known reason. The sample includes some 300,000 clones, with just under 90% observed a single time. The ten largest clonotypes hold less than 3.5% of the sample. The sequencing sample was made of PBMCs or T cells enriched from blood (not recorded which). The receptors stem from a woman in her 50s who had been exposed to COVID-19.

This sequence joins TRBV6-5 and TRBJ2-3; 7 nucleotides match TRBD2. Trimming at V came to 6 bases and at J to 6 bases, leaving 3 bases not matched to a gene. Germline V gene lookup returns CDR1 MNHEY and CDR2 SVGAGI. The CDR3 extends over 12 amino acids. The DNA of the CDR3 is TGTGCCAGCAGGAGGGAGGGTGATACGCAGTATTTT. Its translation: CASRREGDTQYF.

The chain combines TRBV15 with TRBJ1-5, with unresolved D. CDR1 and CDR2 (germline): LNHNV, YYDKDF (reference sequence). Trimming removed 1 base from V and 6 bases from J, with 4 bases in between. CDR3 size: 12 residues. CDR3 nucleotide sequence: TGTGCCACCAGCAGAGCGGGTCAGCCCCAGCATTTT. Residues: CATSRAGQPQHF.

This sequence joins TRBV7-9 and TRBJ2-4; 10 nucleotides align to TRBD2. Germline V lookup: CDR1 SEHNR, CDR2 FQNEAQ (reference sequence). The CDR3 is made up of 17 amino acids. V lost 1 base, J lost 9 bases, and 12 bases stayed unmatched. CDR3 region: CASSLDGLAGEKGIQYF. In DNA form, the CDR3 reads TGTGCCAGCAGCTTAGACGGTCTAGCGGGGGAGAAGGGCATTCAGTACTTC.

V gene TRBV19 combines with J gene TRBJ1-1, with D unresolved. This CDR3 is 14 amino acids long. The germline gives CDR1 LNHDA, CDR2 SQIVND (reference sequence). Trimming took off 3 bases at V and 4 bases at J, with 12 bases between the two ends. The CDR3 region is CASSMGPPGTEAFF. The DNA for the CDR3 is TGTGCCAGTAGTATGGGCCCGCCCGGCACTGAAGCTTTCTTT.

V usage is TRBV19 and J usage is TRBJ2-7, with TRBD1 matching 7 bases. The germline gives CDR1 LNHDA, CDR2 SQIVND (reference sequence). This CDR3 is 17 amino acids long. With 3 bases clipped from V and 0 bases from J, the junction kept 11 bases outside the gene matches. The CDR3 region has the DNA TGTGCCAGTAGTATTGCCCAGGGGGAAACCCACTCCTACGAGCAGTACTTC. Residues: CASSIAQGETHSYEQYF.

CDR3 nucleotides: TGTGCCAGCAGCTTGGCCGAGGGCGGGGGGCCCTACGAGCAGTACTTC. Translated: CASSLAEGGGPYEQYF. The genes are TRBV5-4 and TRBJ2-7, with 8 bases aligning to TRBD2. This CDR3 has 16 residues. In germline, CDR1 is SGHNT, CDR2 YYREEE (reference sequence). The junction had 7 bases not matched to a gene; V was cut back by 0 bases and J by 2 bases.

The genes are TRBV9 and TRBJ2-5, with 13 bases aligning to TRBD2. V lost 4 bases, J lost 4 bases, and 7 bases stayed unmatched. Germline lookup yields CDR1 SGDLS and CDR2 YYNGEE. The CDR3 contains 16 residues. The CDR3 nucleotides are TGTGCCAGCAGCATTACTAGCGGGGGGGCCTTAGAGACCCAGTACTTC. Protein sequence: CASSITSGGALETQYF.

The chain carries TRBV7-2 and TRBJ1-5; perhaps TRBD1 as D (5 bases). Trimming left V 5 bases short and J 2 bases short, with 10 bases between. CDR1 is SGHTA, CDR2 FQGNSA, per germline. The CDR3 runs to 14 residues. Written as DNA, the CDR3 is TGTGCCAGCAGCCTTGGACATCGCAATCAGCCCCAGCATTTT. Its translation: CASSLGHRNQPQHF.